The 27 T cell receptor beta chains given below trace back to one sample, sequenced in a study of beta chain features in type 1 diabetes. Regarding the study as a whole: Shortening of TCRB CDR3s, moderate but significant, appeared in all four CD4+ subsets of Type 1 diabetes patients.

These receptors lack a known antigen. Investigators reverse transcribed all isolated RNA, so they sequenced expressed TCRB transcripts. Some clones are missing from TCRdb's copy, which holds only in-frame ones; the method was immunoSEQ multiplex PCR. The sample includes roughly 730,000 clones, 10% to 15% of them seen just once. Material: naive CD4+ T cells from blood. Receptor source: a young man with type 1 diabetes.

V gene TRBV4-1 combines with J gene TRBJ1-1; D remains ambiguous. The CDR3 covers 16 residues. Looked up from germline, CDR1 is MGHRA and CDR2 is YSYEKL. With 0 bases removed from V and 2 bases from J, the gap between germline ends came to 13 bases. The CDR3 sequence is CASSQDQRRPNTEAFF. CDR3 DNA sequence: TGCGCCAGCAGCCAAGACCAACGGAGACCAAACACTGAAGCTTTCTTT.

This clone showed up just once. The CDR3 sequence: CASSQTVGGPQHF. CDR3 nucleotides: TGTGCCAGCAGTCAGACGGTCGGAGGGCCCCAGCATTTT. This chain connects TRBV6-5 to TRBJ1-5; D gene ambiguous. This CDR3 contains 13 residues. Trimming cost V 5 bases and J 9 bases, with 14 bases left between them. CDR1 is MNHEY, CDR2 SVGAGI, per germline.

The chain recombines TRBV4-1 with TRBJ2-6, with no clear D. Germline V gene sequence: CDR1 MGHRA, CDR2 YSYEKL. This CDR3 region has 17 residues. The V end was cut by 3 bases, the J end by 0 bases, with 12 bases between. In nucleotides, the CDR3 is TGCGCCAGCAGCCACGCAGGTTTTAGCTCTGGGGCCAACGTCCTGACTTTC. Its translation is CASSHAGFSSGANVLTF.

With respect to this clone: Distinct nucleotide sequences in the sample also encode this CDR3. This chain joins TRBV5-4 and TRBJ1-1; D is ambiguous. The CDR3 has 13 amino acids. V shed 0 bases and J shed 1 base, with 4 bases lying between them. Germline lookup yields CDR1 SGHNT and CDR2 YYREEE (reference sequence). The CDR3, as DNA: TGTGCCAGCAGCTTGGAAGAGAACACTGAAGCTTTCTTT. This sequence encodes CASSLEENTEAFF.

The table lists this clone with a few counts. The CDR3 spells CASSLEPTGGGNIQYF. The CDR3 DNA is TGCGCCAGCAGCTTGGAGCCCACAGGGGGCGGAAACATTCAGTACTTC. The J gene is TRBJ2-4, the V gene TRBV5-1, with 9 bases matching TRBD1. The J segment lost 6 bases and the V segment lost 0 bases, leaving 7 bases of the junction unmatched. The CDR3 consists of 16 residues. Germline CDR1 and CDR2: SGHRS and YFSETQ.

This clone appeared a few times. The CDR3 region has the DNA TGTGCCAGCAGTTACGAACAGTCAACTAATGAAAAACTGTTTTTT. Its protein product is CASSYEQSTNEKLFF. The chain employs TRBV6-6 and TRBJ1-4; D remains ambiguous. The CDR3 is made up of 15 amino acids. With 2 bases removed from V and 0 bases from J, the gap between germline ends came to 7 bases. Germline CDR1 reads MNHNY; CDR2 reads SVGAGI (reference sequence).

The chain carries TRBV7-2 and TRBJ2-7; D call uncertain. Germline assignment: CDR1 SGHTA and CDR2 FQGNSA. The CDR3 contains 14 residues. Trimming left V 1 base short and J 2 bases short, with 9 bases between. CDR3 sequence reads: CASSLGTVTYEQYF. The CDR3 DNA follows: TGTGCCAGCAGCTTAGGGACCGTCACCTACGAGCAGTACTTC.

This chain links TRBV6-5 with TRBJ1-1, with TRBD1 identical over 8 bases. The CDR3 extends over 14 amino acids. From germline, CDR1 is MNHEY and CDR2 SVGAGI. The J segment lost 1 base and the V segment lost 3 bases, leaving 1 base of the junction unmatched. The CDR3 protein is CASSYGTGNTEAFF. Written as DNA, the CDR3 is TGTGCCAGCAGTTATGGGACAGGGAACACTGAAGCTTTCTTT.

The CDR3 here is CASSLTTRGEAGGRYNEQFF. In DNA, the CDR3 is TGTGCCAGCAGCCTAACGACTAGGGGTGAAGCGGGGGGACGCTACAATGAGCAGTTCTTC. This chain connects TRBV4-2 to TRBJ2-1; 9 positions agree with TRBD2. The V gene's germline CDR1 is LGHNA and CDR2 YNFKEQ. Unmatched junction bases numbered 19, after V lost 4 bases and J lost 3 bases. The CDR3 runs to 20 residues.

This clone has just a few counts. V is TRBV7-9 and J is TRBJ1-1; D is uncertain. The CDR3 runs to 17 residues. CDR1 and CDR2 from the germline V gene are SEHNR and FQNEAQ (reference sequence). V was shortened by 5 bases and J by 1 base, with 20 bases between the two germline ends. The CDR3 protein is CASSQPPGSGKNTEAFF. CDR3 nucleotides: TGTGCCAGCAGCCAGCCCCCGGGGTCCGGGAAGAACACTGAAGCTTTCTTT.

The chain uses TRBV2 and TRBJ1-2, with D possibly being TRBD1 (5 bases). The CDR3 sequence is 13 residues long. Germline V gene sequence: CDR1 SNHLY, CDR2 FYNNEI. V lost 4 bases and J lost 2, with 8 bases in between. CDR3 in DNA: TGTGCCAGCAGTGGGACATCAAACTATGGCTACACCTTC. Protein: CASSGTSNYGYTF.

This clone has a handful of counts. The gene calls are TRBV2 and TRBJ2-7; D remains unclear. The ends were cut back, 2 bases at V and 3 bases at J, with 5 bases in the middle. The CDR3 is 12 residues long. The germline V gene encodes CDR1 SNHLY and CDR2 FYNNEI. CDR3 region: CASSELGYEQYF. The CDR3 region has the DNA TGTGCCAGCAGTGAACTGGGCTACGAGCAGTACTTC.

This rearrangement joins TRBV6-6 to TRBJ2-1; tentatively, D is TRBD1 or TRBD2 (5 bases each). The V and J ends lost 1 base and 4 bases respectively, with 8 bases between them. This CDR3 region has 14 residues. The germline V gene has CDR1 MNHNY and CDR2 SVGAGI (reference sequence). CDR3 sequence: CASSYLGVYNEQFF. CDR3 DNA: TGTGCCAGCAGTTACTTGGGGGTATACAATGAGCAGTTCTTC.

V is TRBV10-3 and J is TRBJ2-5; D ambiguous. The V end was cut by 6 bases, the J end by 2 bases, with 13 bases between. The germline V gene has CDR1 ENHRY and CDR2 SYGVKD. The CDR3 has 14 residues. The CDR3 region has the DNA TGTGCCATCAGCCAAGATCAGGCTCAAGAGACCCAGTACTTC. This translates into CAISQDQAQETQYF.

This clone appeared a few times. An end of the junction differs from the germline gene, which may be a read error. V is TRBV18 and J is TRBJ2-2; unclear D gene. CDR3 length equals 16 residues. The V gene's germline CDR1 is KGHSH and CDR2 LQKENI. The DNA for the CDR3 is TGTGACAGCTCACCACAGTGGCACTCGAACACCGGGGAGCTGTTTTTT. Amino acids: CDSSPQWHSNTGELFF.

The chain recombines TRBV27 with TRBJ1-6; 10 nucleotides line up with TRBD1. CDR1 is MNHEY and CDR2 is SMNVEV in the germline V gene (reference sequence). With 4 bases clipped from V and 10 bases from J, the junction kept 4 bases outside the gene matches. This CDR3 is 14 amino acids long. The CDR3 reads CASSSTGGWSPLHF. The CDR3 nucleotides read TGTGCCAGCAGTTCGACAGGGGGCTGGTCACCCCTCCACTTT.

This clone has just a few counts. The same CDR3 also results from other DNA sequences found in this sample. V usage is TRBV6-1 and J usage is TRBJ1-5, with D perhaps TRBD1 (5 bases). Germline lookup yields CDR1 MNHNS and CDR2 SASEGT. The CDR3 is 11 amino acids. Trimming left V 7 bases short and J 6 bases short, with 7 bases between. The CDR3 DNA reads TGTGCCAGCACGGGGGGTCAGCCCCAGCATTTT. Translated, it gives CASTGGQPQHF.

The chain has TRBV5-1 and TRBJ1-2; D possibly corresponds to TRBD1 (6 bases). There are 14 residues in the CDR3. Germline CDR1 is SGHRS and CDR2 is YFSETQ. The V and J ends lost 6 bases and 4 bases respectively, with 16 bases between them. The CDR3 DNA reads TGCGCCAGCACTCCGGGAATGACAGGCTATGGCTACACCTTC. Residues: CASTPGMTGYGYTF. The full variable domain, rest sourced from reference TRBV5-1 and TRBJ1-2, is KAGVTQTPRYLIKTRGQQVTLSCSPISGHRSVSWYQQTPGQGLQFLFEYFSETQRNKGNFPGRFSGRQFSNSRSEMNVSTLELGDSALYLCASTPGMTGYGYTFGSGTRLTVV.

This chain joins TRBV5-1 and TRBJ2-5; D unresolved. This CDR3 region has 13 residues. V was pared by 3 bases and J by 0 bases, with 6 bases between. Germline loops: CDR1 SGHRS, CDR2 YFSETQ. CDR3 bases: TGCGCCAGCAGCTCCCAGTACCAAGAGACCCAGTACTTC. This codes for CASSSQYQETQYF.

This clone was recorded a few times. CDR3 in amino acids: CASSPTVGNQPQHF. The CDR3 DNA reads TGTGCCAGTAGCCCGACAGTCGGCAATCAGCCCCAGCATTTT. The chain couples TRBV19 to TRBJ1-5; weak D call: TRBD1 (5 bases). The V end was cut by 6 bases, the J end by 2 bases, with 11 bases between. This CDR3 is 14 amino acids long. In germline, CDR1 is LNHDA, CDR2 SQIVND (reference sequence).

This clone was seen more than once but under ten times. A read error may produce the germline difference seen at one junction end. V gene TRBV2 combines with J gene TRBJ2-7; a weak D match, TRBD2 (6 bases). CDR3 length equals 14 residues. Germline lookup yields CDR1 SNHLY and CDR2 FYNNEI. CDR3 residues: CASKGWGKGLRRDF. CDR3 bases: TGTGCCAGCAAGGGATGGGGCAAGGGACTTCGAAGGGACTTC.

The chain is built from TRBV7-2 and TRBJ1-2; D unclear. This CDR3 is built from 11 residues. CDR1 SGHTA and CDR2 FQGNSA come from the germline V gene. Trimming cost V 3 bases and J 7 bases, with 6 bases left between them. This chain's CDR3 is CASSLWGGYTF. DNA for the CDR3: TGTGCCAGCAGCTTGTGGGGTGGCTACACCTTC.

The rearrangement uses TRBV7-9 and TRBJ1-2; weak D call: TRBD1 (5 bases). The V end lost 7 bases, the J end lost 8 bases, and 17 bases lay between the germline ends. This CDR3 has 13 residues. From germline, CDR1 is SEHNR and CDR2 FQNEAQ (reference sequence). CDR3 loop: CASTTLDSSGYTF. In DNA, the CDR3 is TGTGCCAGCACCACCCTTGACAGTAGCGGCTACACCTTC.

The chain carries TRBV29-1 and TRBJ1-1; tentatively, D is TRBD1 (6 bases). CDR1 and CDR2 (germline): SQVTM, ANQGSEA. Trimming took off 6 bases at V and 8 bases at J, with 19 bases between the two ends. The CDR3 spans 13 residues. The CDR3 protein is CSVDDPGTREAFF. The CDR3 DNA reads TGCAGCGTAGATGATCCCGGGACAAGAGAAGCTTTCTTT.

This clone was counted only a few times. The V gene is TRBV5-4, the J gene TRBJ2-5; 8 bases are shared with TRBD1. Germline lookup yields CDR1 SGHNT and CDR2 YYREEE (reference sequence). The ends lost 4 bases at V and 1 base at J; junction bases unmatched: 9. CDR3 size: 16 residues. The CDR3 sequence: CASSTLGQATQETQYF. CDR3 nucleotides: TGTGCCAGCAGCACACTGGGACAGGCTACCCAAGAGACCCAGTACTTC.

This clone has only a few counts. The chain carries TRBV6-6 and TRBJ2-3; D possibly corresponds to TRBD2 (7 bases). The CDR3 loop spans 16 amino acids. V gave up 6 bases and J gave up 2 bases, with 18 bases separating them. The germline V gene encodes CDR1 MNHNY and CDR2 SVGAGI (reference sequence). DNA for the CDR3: TGTGCCAGCAGGGCCCGACGGGGGGCCAACACAGATACGCAGTATTTT. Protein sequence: CASRARRGANTDTQYF.

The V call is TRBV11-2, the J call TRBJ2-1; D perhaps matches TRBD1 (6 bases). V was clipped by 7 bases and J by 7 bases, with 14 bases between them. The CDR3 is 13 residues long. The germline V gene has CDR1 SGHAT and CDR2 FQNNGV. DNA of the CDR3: TGTGCCAGCACTACCTCAGGGGAGAATGAGCAGTTCTTC. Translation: CASTTSGENEQFF.